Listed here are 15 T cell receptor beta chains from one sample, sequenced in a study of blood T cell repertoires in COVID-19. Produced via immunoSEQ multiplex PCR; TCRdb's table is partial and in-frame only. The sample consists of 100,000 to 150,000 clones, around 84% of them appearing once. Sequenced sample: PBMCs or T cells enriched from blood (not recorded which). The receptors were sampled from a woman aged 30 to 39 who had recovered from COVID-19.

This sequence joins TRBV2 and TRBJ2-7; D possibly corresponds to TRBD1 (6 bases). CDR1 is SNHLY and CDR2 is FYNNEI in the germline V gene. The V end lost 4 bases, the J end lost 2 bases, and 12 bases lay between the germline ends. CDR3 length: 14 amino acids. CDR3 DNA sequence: TGTGCCAGCAGTGCCGGGACACTTCCCTACGAGCAGTACTTC. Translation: CASSAGTLPYEQYF.

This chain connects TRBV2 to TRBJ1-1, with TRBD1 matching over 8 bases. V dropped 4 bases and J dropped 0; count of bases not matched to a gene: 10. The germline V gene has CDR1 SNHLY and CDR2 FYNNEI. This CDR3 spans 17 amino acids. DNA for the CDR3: TGTGCCAGCAGTGTCCCCCGGGACAGGTCATTGAACACTGAAGCTTTCTTT. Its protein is CASSVPRDRSLNTEAFF.

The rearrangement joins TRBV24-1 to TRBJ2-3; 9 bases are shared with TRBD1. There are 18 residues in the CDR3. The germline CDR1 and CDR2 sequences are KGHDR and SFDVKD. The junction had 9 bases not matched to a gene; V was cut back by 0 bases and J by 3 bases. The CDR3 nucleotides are TGTGCCACCAGTGATTTGGAGGGTAGGGACAGGGTGACAGATACGCAGTATTTT. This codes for CATSDLEGRDRVTDTQYF.

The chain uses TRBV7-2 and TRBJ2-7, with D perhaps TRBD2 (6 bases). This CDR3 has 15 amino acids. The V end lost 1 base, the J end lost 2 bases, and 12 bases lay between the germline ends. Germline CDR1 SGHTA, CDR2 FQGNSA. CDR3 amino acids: CASSLEGSGPYEQYF. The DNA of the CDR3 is TGTGCCAGCAGCTTAGAAGGTAGCGGTCCCTACGAGCAGTACTTC.

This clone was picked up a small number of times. The CDR3 sequence is CASSQARTGRYEQYF. Written as DNA, the CDR3 is TGTGCCAGCAGCCAAGCCCGGACAGGGCGCTACGAGCAGTACTTC. This chain connects TRBV4-2 to TRBJ2-7, with 8 bases identical to TRBD1. The junction had 5 bases not matched to a gene; V was cut back by 1 base and J by 3 bases. The CDR3 covers 15 residues. Germline V gene data show CDR1 as LGHNA and CDR2 as YNFKEQ.

The CDR3 protein is CASSLRLAGNKFF. The DNA of the CDR3 is TGTGCCAGCAGCCTTCGACTAGCGGGAAACAAGTTCTTC. The chain recombines TRBV7-8 with TRBJ2-1; 11 nucleotides match TRBD2. V gave up 5 bases and J gave up 14 bases; unmatched junction bases: 8. This CDR3 is built from 13 residues. Germline CDR1 reads SGHVS; CDR2 reads FQNEAQ.

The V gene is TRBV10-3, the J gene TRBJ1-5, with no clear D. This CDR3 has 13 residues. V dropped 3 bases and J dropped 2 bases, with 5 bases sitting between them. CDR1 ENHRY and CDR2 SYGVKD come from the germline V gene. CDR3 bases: TGTGCCATCAGTGAAATCGGCAATCAGCCCCAGCATTTT. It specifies CAISEIGNQPQHF.

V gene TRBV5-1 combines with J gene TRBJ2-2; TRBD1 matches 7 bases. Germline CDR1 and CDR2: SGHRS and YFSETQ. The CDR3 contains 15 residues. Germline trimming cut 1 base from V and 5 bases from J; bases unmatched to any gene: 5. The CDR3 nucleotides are TGCGCCAGCAGCTTGCTACAGGGGCCAACCGGGGAGCTGTTTTTT. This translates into CASSLLQGPTGELFF. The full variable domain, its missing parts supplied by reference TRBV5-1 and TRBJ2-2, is KAGVTQTPRYLIKTRGQQVTLSCSPISGHRSVSWYQQTPGQGLQFLFEYFSETQRNKGNFPGRFSGRQFSNSRSEMNVSTLELGDSALYLCASSLLQGPTGELFFGEGSRLTVL.

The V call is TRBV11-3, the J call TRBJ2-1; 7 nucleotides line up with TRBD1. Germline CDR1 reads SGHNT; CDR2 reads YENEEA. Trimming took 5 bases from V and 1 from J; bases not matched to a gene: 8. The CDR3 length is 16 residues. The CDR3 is CASSARQGRSYNEQFF. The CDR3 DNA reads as TGTGCCAGCAGCGCGCGACAGGGCAGGTCCTACAATGAGCAGTTCTTC.

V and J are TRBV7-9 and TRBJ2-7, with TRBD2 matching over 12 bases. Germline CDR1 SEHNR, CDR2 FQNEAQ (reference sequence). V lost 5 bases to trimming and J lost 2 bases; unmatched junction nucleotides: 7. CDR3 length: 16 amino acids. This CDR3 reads CASSPPRTSGTYEQYF. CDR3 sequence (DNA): TGTGCCAGCAGCCCGCCACGGACTAGCGGGACCTACGAGCAGTACTTC. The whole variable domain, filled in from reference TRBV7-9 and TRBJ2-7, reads DTGVSQNPRHKITKRGQNVTFRCDPISEHNRLYWYRQTLGQGPEFLTYFQNEAQLEKSRLLSDRFSAERPKGSFSTLEIQRTEQGDSAMYLCASSPPRTSGTYEQYFGPGTRLTVT.

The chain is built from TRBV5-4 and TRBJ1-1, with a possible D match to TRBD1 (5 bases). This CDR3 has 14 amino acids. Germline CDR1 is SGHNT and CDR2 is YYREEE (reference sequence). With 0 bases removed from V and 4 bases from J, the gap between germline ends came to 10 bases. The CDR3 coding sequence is TGTGCCAGCAGCTTGGAGCAGGGAGGCACTGAAGCTTTCTTT. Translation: CASSLEQGGTEAFF. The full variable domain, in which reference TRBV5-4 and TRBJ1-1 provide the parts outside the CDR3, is ETGVTQSPTHLIKTRGQQVTLRCSSQSGHNTVSWYQQALGQGPQFIFQYYREEENGRGNFPPRFSGLQFPNYSSELNVNALELDDSALYLCASSLEQGGTEAFFGQGTRLTVV.

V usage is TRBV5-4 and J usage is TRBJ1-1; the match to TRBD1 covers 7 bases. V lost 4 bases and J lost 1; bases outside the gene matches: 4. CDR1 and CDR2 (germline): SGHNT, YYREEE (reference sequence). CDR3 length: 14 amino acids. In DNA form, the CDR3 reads TGTGCCAGCAGCATGCAGGGGGAGAACACTGAAGCTTTCTTT. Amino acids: CASSMQGENTEAFF.

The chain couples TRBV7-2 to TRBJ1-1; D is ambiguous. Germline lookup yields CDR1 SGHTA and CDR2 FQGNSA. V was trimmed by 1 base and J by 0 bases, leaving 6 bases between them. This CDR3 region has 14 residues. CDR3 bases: TGTGCCAGCAGCTTAGGGGCATTGAACACTGAAGCTTTCTTT. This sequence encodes CASSLGALNTEAFF. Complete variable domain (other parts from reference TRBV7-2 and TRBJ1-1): GAGVSQSPSNKVTEKGKDVELRCDPISGHTALYWYRQSLGQGLEFLIYFQGNSAPDKSGLPSDRFSAERTGGSVSTLTIQRTQQEDSAVYLCASSLGALNTEAFFGQGTRLTVV.

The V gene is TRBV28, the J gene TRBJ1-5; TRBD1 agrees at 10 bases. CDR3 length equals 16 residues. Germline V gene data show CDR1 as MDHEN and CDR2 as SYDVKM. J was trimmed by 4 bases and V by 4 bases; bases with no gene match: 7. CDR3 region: CASSSGGQGKNQPQHF. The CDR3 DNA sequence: TGTGCCAGCAGTTCGGGGGGACAGGGGAAGAATCAGCCCCAGCATTTT. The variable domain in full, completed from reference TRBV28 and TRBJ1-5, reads DVKVTQSSRYLVKRTGEKVFLECVQDMDHENMFWYRQDPGLGLRLIYFSYDVKMKEKGDIPEGYSVSREKKERFSLILESASTNQTSMYLCASSSGGQGKNQPQHFGDGTRLSIL.

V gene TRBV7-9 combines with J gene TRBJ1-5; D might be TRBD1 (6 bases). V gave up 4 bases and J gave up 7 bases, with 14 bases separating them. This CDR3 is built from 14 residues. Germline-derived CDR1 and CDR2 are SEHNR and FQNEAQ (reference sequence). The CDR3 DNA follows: TGTGCCAGCAGCTCCTACAGGGAGGGCCAGCCCCAGCATTTT. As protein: CASSSYREGQPQHF.